A single sample is the source of the 14 T cell receptor beta chains below, sequenced in a study of blood T cell repertoires in COVID-19. TCRdb keeps only in-frame clones here, not all; method: immunoSEQ multiplex PCR. The sample contains about 340,000 clones, about 93% of which appear only once. The sequenced material came from peripheral blood. The receptors were gathered from a woman under 30 who had recovered from COVID-19.

The rearrangement uses TRBV5-1 and TRBJ1-2; TRBD1 agrees at 10 bases. This CDR3 region has 16 residues. With 3 bases clipped from V and 7 bases from J, the junction kept 12 bases outside the gene matches. Germline V gives CDR1 SGHRS, CDR2 YFSETQ. In DNA, the CDR3 is TGCGCCAGCAGCTCATCCGGGACAGGGGCGAATCGTGGCTACACCTTC. Translated, it gives CASSSSGTGANRGYTF.

This chain links TRBV12-3 or TRBV12-4 with TRBJ2-6; D is uncertain. The germline V and J ends were trimmed by 7 bases and 4 bases, with 8 bases remaining between them. CDR3 length: 13 amino acids. The DNA for the CDR3 is TGTGCCAGCATTCTATCGGGGGCCAACGTCCTGACTTTC. This gives the protein CASILSGANVLTF.

This clone showed up just once. The V and J genes are TRBV18 and TRBJ1-4; D is unclear. The V gene's germline CDR1 is KGHSH and CDR2 LQKENI. The V and J ends lost 3 bases and 7 bases respectively, with 12 bases between them. This CDR3 region has 14 residues. In DNA, the CDR3 is TGTGCCAGCTCACCCCAACGGGGTGGTGAAAAACTGTTTTTT. It specifies CASSPQRGGEKLFF. The whole variable domain, remainder taken from reference TRBV18 and TRBJ1-4, is NAGVMQNPRHLVRRRGQEARLRCSPMKGHSHVYWYRQLPEEGLKFMVYLQKENIIDESGMPKERFSAEFPKEGPSILRIQQVVRGDSAAYFCASSPQRGGEKLFFGSGTQLSVL.

V and J are TRBV11-2 and TRBJ2-1; TRBD2 aligns across 10 bases. Trimming at V came to 0 bases and at J to 9 bases, leaving 5 bases not matched to a gene. The length of the CDR3 is 15 residues. Per germline, CDR1 SGHAT and CDR2 FQNNGV. CDR3 protein: CASSLELAGTGEQFF. Written as DNA, the CDR3 is TGTGCCAGCAGCTTAGAACTAGCGGGGACGGGTGAGCAGTTCTTC.

The J gene is TRBJ1-1, the V gene TRBV5-6; D may be TRBD1 (5 bases). Per the germline V gene, CDR1 is SGHDT and CDR2 is YYEEEE. Between the trimmed V and J ends, which lost 0 bases and 5 bases, there was a span of 8 bases. The CDR3 totals 13 residues. CDR3 residues: CASSLVDSTEAFF. The CDR3 nucleotides are TGTGCCAGCAGCTTGGTAGACAGTACTGAAGCTTTCTTT.

This chain uses TRBV5-1 with TRBJ2-1; TRBD1 is a possible D gene (5 bases). V dropped 0 bases and J dropped 5 bases, with 15 bases sitting between them. The CDR3 is 16 amino acids. Germline-derived CDR1 and CDR2 are SGHRS and YFSETQ. CDR3 protein: CASSLARADWDNEQFF. Written as DNA, the CDR3 is TGCGCCAGCAGCTTGGCCAGGGCCGACTGGGACAATGAGCAGTTCTTC.

The rearrangement uses TRBV11-3 and TRBJ2-2; TRBD2 agrees at 12 bases. This CDR3 comprises 15 residues. Germline lookup yields CDR1 SGHNT and CDR2 YENEEA. After removal of 4 bases from V and 7 bases from J, the junction contained 4 bases not matched to a gene. The CDR3 nucleotides are TGTGCCAGCAGCTCACTAGCGGGAGGATACGGGGAGCTGTTTTTT. It translates to CASSSLAGGYGELFF.

This clone is a singleton in its sample. The rearrangement uses TRBV14 and TRBJ2-7, with 7 bases identical to TRBD1. V gave up 8 bases and J gave up 1 base; unmatched junction bases: 14. The CDR3 is 16 amino acids. Germline CDR1 is SGHDN and CDR2 is FVKESK. CDR3 loop: CASSCPPGQSSYEQYV. The CDR3 DNA is TGTGCCAGCTCTTGTCCACCGGGACAGTCGTCCTACGAGCAGTACGTC.

The chain carries TRBV10-1 and TRBJ1-1; 7 bases are shared with TRBD1. The V segment lost 8 bases and the J segment 7 bases; nucleotides outside the gene matches: 13. The CDR3 is 14 residues long. The germline V gene encodes CDR1 WNHNN and CDR2 SYGVQD (reference sequence). For the CDR3, the DNA is TGCGCCAGCGAGGTAGGAGAGGGGGCCGGTGAAGCTTTCTTT. It codes for CASEVGEGAGEAFF.

The chain recombines TRBV4-3 with TRBJ2-5; no definite D call. Germline CDR1 is LGHNA and CDR2 is YSLEER. The V end was cut by 1 base, the J end by 0 bases, with 9 bases between. This CDR3 has 15 residues. CDR3 residues: CASSQVSRDQETQYF. CDR3 coding DNA: TGCGCCAGCAGCCAAGTATCTCGGGACCAAGAGACCCAGTACTTC.

CDR3 sequence: CASSQDGSSGANVLTF. The CDR3 DNA follows: TGCGCCAGCAGCCAAGATGGCAGCTCTGGGGCCAACGTCCTGACTTTC. The chain links TRBV4-3 to TRBJ2-6; no clear D. There are 16 residues in the CDR3. Germline V gene data show CDR1 as LGHNA and CDR2 as YSLEER. The V end was cut by 0 bases, the J end by 0 bases, with 6 bases between.

This clone was observed a few times. V and J are TRBV5-6 and TRBJ2-2; 9 nucleotides align to TRBD1. The CDR3 loop spans 16 amino acids. Germline CDR1 reads SGHDT; CDR2 reads YYEEEE. V lost 4 bases, J lost 4 bases, and 8 bases stayed unmatched. CDR3 sequence (DNA): TGTGCCAGCAGCCCGGAACAGGGGGCGAGCACCGGGGAGCTGTTTTTT. As protein: CASSPEQGASTGELFF.

The V call is TRBV9, the J call TRBJ2-2; the match to TRBD2 covers 7 bases. The junction had 9 bases not matched to a gene; V was cut back by 5 bases and J by 5 bases. This CDR3 spans 15 amino acids. Germline lookup yields CDR1 SGDLS and CDR2 YYNGEE. CDR3 sequence reads: CASRAGVRDTGELFF. CDR3 in DNA: TGTGCCAGCAGGGCGGGAGTTAGGGATACCGGGGAGCTGTTTTTT. The full variable domain, completed using reference TRBV9 and TRBJ2-2, is DSGVTQTPKHLITATGQRVTLRCSPRSGDLSVYWYQQSLDQGLQFLIQYYNGEERAKGNILERFSAQQFPDLHSELNLSSLELGDSALYFCASRAGVRDTGELFFGEGSRLTVL.

The V and J genes are TRBV2 and TRBJ2-2, with 7 bases matching TRBD2. The CDR3 has 15 residues. The germline V gene encodes CDR1 SNHLY and CDR2 FYNNEI. Losses at the gene ends were 6 bases for V and 5 bases for J; bases not matched to a gene: 9. The CDR3 spells CASSSSGKETGELFF. The CDR3 DNA reads TGTGCCAGCAGCTCCAGCGGGAAGGAAACCGGGGAGCTGTTTTTT.